The clone carrying this TCR beta chain has only one observation. Per the original data handling: Reference gene primer amplification gave nucleated cell count estimates. Generated by immunoSEQ multiplex PCR, the TCRdb table keeps only in-frame clones and is missing some. V and J calls and clone size are those listed in that table; D and trimming were worked out from the DNA. This sample yields around 16,000 clones, of which approximately 85% are seen a single time; 22% belongs to the top ten. CDR3 size: 16 residues. Germline V CDR1 and CDR2: KGHSH, LQKENI. The V end lost 0 bases, the J end lost 4 bases, and 15 bases lay between the germline ends. This sample was taken from a study of blood T cell repertoires in COVID-19. Whole-study context: Sites in the United States, Italy and Spain provided acute and convalescent COVID-19 samples.

The rearrangement uses TRBV18 and TRBJ1-2, with a tentative D call TRBD1 (6 bases). The specimen was peripheral blood. This receptor was taken from an elderly man with active or convalescent COVID-19. The CDR3 sequence is CASSPPGHRVGYGYTF. In DNA form, the CDR3 reads TGTGCCAGCTCACCACCAGGGCACAGGGTGGGCTATGGCTACACCTTC.